The clone carrying this T cell receptor beta chain was seen just once. The data were produced by immunoSEQ multiplex PCR, yet TCRdb's version contains in-frame clones alone and is incomplete. The sample includes about 130,000 clones, over 75% of them seen just once. The sample is drawn from a study of control samples from healthy donors and cancer patients. The material sequenced was blood. This clonotype originated in a man aged 40-49 years in good health.

CDR3: CSAPRYHEQYF. The CDR3 DNA is TGCAGTGCTCCTAGGTACCACGAGCAGTACTTC. The V and J genes are TRBV20-1 and TRBJ2-7; D remains unclear. This CDR3 has 11 residues. In germline, CDR1 is DFQATT, CDR2 SNEGSKA (reference sequence). V was cut by 5 bases and J by 5 bases, with 10 bases left in between.